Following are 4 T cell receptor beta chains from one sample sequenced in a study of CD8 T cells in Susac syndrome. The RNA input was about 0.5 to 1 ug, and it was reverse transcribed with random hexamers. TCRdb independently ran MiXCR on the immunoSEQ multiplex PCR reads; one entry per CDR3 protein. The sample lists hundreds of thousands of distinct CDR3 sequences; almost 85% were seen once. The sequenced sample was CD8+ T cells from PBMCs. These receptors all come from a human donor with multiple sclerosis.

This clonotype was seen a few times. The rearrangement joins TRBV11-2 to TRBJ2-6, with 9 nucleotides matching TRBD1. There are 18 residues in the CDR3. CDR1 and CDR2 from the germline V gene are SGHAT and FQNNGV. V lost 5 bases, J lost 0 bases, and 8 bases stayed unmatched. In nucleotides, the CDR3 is TGTGCCAGCAGCCCAGGGACAGGGAAGCACTCTGGGGCCAACGTCCTGACTTTC. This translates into CASSPGTGKHSGANVLTF.

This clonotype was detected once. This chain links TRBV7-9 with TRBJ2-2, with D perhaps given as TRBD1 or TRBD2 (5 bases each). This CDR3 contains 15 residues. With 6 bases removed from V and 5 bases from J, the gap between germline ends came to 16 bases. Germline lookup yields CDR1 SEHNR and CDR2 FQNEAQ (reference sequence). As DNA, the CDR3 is TGTGCCAGCAGGTCACCGGGACCCAAAACCGGGGAGCTGTTTTTT. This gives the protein CASRSPGPKTGELFF.

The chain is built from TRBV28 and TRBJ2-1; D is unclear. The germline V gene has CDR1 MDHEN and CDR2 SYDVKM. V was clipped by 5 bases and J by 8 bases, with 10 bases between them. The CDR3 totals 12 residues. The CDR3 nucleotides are TGTGCCAGCAGTCTCCTCCTTTATGAGCAGTTCTTC. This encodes CASSLLLYEQFF. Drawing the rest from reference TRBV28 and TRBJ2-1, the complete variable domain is DVKVTQSSRYLVKRTGEKVFLECVQDMDHENMFWYRQDPGLGLRLIYFSYDVKMKEKGDIPEGYSVSREKKERFSLILESASTNQTSMYLCASSLLLYEQFFGPGTRLTVL.

The CDR3 coding sequence is TGTGCCAGTTTATCCCCTTGGGACGGAGAGAGTCAAGAGACCCAGTACTTC. Protein: CASLSPWDGESQETQYF. J is TRBJ2-5 and V is TRBV19, with D perhaps given as TRBD1 or TRBD2 (5 bases each). Germline assignment: CDR1 LNHDA and CDR2 SQIVND (reference sequence). CDR3 length equals 17 residues. V lost 8 bases and J lost 2, with 24 bases in between.